This T cell receptor beta chain was recovered during a study of T cell responses to AZD1222 COVID-19 vaccine. A note on this clone: What it binds is unknown.

Clones were read by immunoSEQ multiplex PCR, and TCRdb kept only the in-frame ones, dropping some. The sample has 120,000 or so clones, around 90% seen once. General observations from the study: Vaccination with two AZD1222 doses was followed by a rise in Spike-specific TCR breadth and depth. At study baseline, merely about 6 AZD1222 recipients were seropositive.

V lost 4 bases to trimming and J lost 5 bases, with 17 bases between them. This CDR3 is built from 15 residues. Sequencing used peripheral blood, obtained on day 0 of AZD1222 vaccination. The TCR comes from an adult in good health. The chain links TRBV23-1 to TRBJ1-2, with no clear D. TRBV23-1 is an open reading frame, and its role is uncertain. CDR3 coding DNA: TGCGCCAGCAGTCCTCGACGGAAGCTAGGGTATGGCTACACCTTC. Amino acids: CASSPRRKLGYGYTF.